Listed below are T cell receptor beta chains from one sample, sequenced in a study of control samples from healthy donors and cancer patients. The assay was immunoSEQ multiplex PCR, and TCRdb's table has in-frame clones only and misses some. The sample lists 150,000 to 200,000 clones; more than 80% were seen once. The specimen was blood. The receptors stem from a man aged 25 to 40 in good health. Each CDR3 is given with its conserved first and last residue. Fields, in order: J gene, V gene, D gene, CDR3 protein. A D gene is named only where the DNA matches it firmly.

TRBJ1-2 | TRBV6-5 | TRBD1 | CASRRTGRNYGYTF
TRBJ1-1 | TRBV10-3 | NA | CAISDRGTEAFF
TRBJ1-3 | TRBV7-9 | NA | CASSQRQVKAGNTIYF
TRBJ1-2 | TRBV27 | TRBD1 | CASSFDTGGYGYTF
TRBJ2-6 | TRBV13 | NA | CASSYRGGHSGANVLTF
TRBJ2-1 | TRBV14 | NA | CASSPSAWTLGDNEQFF
TRBJ2-5 | TRBV5-1 | NA | CASSLVFSGQETQYF
TRBJ2-7 | TRBV11-2 | NA | CASSSIYEQYF
TRBJ2-1 | TRBV28 | TRBD2 | CASSLPLAGSRNEQFF
TRBJ2-5 | TRBV20-1 | TRBD2 | CSASDLAGGQETQYF
TRBJ1-4 | TRBV19 | NA | CASSPGRATNEKLFF
TRBJ1-4 | TRBV27 | NA | CASSGRGLLEKLFF
TRBJ1-5 | TRBV27 | NA | CASSYLRDRPTYSNQPQHF
TRBJ1-1 | TRBV25-1 | NA | CASSSLGTGSTEAFF
TRBJ2-1 | TRBV19 | TRBD2 | CASSIMGGSLGEQFF
TRBJ1-3 | TRBV9 | NA | CASSVEGGIGNTIYF
TRBJ2-7 | TRBV7-6 | NA | CASSLYRSTIGEQYF
TRBJ2-7 | TRBV28 | NA | CASSSPRWSEASPIYF
TRBJ2-2 | TRBV5-1 | NA | CASSLEGNTGELFF
TRBJ1-2 | TRBV28 | NA | CATRRAGVYGYTF
TRBJ1-4 | TRBV10-3 | TRBD1 | CAISQILLQGSGEKLFF
TRBJ2-5 | TRBV27 | NA | CASSLKSTPGTQYF
TRBJ1-2 | TRBV4-3 | NA | CASSPGVLYGYTF
TRBJ2-7 | TRBV4-3 | NA | CASSQARTVRTYEQYF
TRBJ2-2 | TRBV4-1 | TRBD2 | CASSQDYRLASGNTGELFF
TRBJ2-1 | TRBV5-4 | NA | CASSLATTNEQFF
TRBJ2-7 | TRBV12-5 | NA | CASGLSGSSYEQYF
TRBJ1-1 | TRBV21-1 | NA | CASSKLDIANTEAFF
TRBJ2-7 | TRBV27 | TRBD1 | CASSLRGQSYEQYF
TRBJ2-7 | TRBV30 | NA | CAWSVLRHEQYF
TRBJ2-3 | TRBV20-1 | NA | CSAPVEYAQYF
TRBJ2-1 | TRBV7-9 | NA | CASSVGGNEQFF
TRBJ1-1 | TRBV10-3 | NA | CAISESPEYNTEAFF
TRBJ1-1 | TRBV12-2 | NA | CASRFGTTEAFF
TRBJ1-2 | TRBV5-1 | NA | CASSLGPGNNYGYTF
TRBJ2-7 | TRBV7-2 | NA | CASSLLGSHYEQYF
TRBJ2-5 | TRBV2 | TRBD2 | CASNLAGGLLETQYF
TRBJ2-1 | TRBV3-1/TRBV3-2 | NA | CASSARTLDDYNEQFF
TRBJ1-1 | TRBV19 | TRBD1 | CASSVGQGGAFF
TRBJ2-3 | TRBV5-8 | NA | CASSSYSLNVNTQYF
TRBJ1-6 | TRBV18 | TRBD1 | CASSPTGGSRSPLHF
TRBJ1-1 | TRBV10-2 | TRBD1 | CASSDLGQGSTEAFF
TRBJ1-1 | TRBV2 | NA | CASSEYPGTEAFF
TRBJ1-2 | TRBV5-1 | NA | CASSAGWDYGYTF
TRBJ2-2 | TRBV11-3 | NA | CASTLGGRGGELFF
TRBJ1-2 | TRBV18 | TRBD1 | CASSPQGARGYTF
TRBJ1-2 | TRBV7-2 | TRBD1 | CASSLTPGTANYGYTF
TRBJ2-2 | TRBV11-2 | NA | CASSSGRPHAGELFF
TRBJ2-3 | TRBV7-9 | NA | CASSLGFGSTDTQYF
TRBJ2-5 | TRBV7-9 | NA | CASSLWVTPLQETQYF
TRBJ2-2 | TRBV12-2 | NA | CASRLPRATGEAGELFF
TRBJ2-1 | TRBV6-2/TRBV6-3 | NA | CASSQSLTGQFF
TRBJ1-2 | TRBV19 | NA | CASSMGQHEGYTF